This TCR beta chain was found in a study of T cell repertoires in cytomegalovirus infection. Overall study findings and caveats: Clonotypes of TCR beta that were HLA-C-restricted and CMV-specific dominated the ex vivo response.

Each CDR3 protein gets one entry after TCRdb re-called the reads with MiXCR. The sample has more than 650,000 distinct CDR3 sequences; roughly 35% are singletons. CDR1 is MNHGY, CDR2 SAAAGT, per germline. The V and J ends lost 7 bases and 4 bases, in that order; junction bases with no gene match: 7. The CDR3 runs 14 residues. About this clonotype itself: The antigen is unknown.

This TCR was sampled from a human donor in good health (CMV status not recorded). Some clones in this sample may be carry-over from other donors' samples. Sequencing was carried out using PBMCs. The rearrangement uses TRBV6-8 and TRBJ2-7; 10 bases fit TRBD1. The DNA of the CDR3 is TGTGCCAGCATTGTACCGGGACAGGGGTACGAGCAGTACTTC. Amino acids: CASIVPGQGYEQYF.